These 9 T cell receptor beta chains were all obtained from the same sample, sequenced in a study of CD8+CD57+ T cells in acquired aplastic anemia. An expansion of CD8+CD57+ cells by flow cytometry had been shown in patients chosen for sequencing. Genomic DNA constituted the template upon which TCR beta VDJ and CDR3 profiling was performed. TCRdb re-called the reads through MiXCR, storing one row per CDR3 protein. The sample contains some 170,000 distinct CDR3 sequences, about 70% of which appear only once. Sequenced: sorted CD4+, CD8+, or CD8+CD57+ T cells (not recorded which) from PBMCs. The source of these receptors is a human donor with aplastic anemia.

The table lists this clonotype with a few counts. V is TRBV20-1 and J is TRBJ2-7; TRBD2 is a possible D gene (5 bases). Germline V CDR1 and CDR2: DFQATT, SNEGSKA (reference sequence). CDR3 length: 12 amino acids. V lost 0 bases and J 3 bases, leaving 6 bases between the germline ends. In nucleotides, the CDR3 is TGCAGTGCTAGAGAAGGACTCTACGAGCAGTACTTC. This sequence encodes CSAREGLYEQYF.

The genes are TRBV10-3 and TRBJ2-5; D is possibly TRBD2 (6 bases). Germline V CDR1 and CDR2: ENHRY, SYGVKD. The CDR3 sequence is 15 residues long. Trimming left V 3 bases short and J 1 base short, with 12 bases between. The CDR3 DNA reads TGTGCCATCAGTGATACACTAGCACCCCAAGAGACCCAGTACTTC. Translation gives CAISDTLAPQETQYF.

This clonotype was found once. The chain carries TRBV29-1 and TRBJ1-1; D possibly corresponds to TRBD1 (5 bases). Germline V CDR1 and CDR2: SQVTM, ANQGSEA. The V and J ends lost 3 bases and 4 bases respectively, with 12 bases between them. The CDR3 consists of 13 residues. The chain's CDR3 is CSVDGGVITEAFF. For the CDR3, the DNA is TGCAGCGTTGACGGGGGGGTCATCACTGAAGCTTTCTTT.

The rearrangement joins TRBV24-1 to TRBJ2-7; TRBD1 is a possible D gene (6 bases). This CDR3 is built from 14 residues. Germline CDR1 KGHDR, CDR2 SFDVKD. The ends were cut back, 7 bases at V and 0 bases at J, with 12 bases in the middle. In nucleotides, the CDR3 is TGTGCCACCAGCCCAACAGGGAACTCCTACGAGCAGTACTTC. This translates into CATSPTGNSYEQYF.

The genes are TRBV2 and TRBJ2-3; D is unresolved. Per germline, CDR1 SNHLY and CDR2 FYNNEI. The CDR3 contains 13 residues. Trimming left V 6 bases short and J 3 bases short, with 10 bases between. This CDR3 is CASSPGRTDTQYF. In DNA form, the CDR3 reads TGTGCCAGCAGCCCCGGACGGACAGATACGCAGTATTTT.

V usage is TRBV5-1 and J usage is TRBJ2-7; 8 bases agree with TRBD1. Germline values: CDR1 SGHRS, CDR2 YFSETQ. With 4 bases clipped from V and 3 bases from J, the junction kept 3 bases outside the gene matches. The length of the CDR3 is 13 residues. The CDR3 here is CASSPQGGYEQYF. The CDR3 nucleotides read TGCGCCAGCAGCCCACAGGGGGGCTACGAGCAGTACTTC.

The rearrangement joins TRBV10-2 to TRBJ2-1; 8 bases are a match to TRBD2. V lost 0 bases to trimming and J lost 2 bases; unmatched junction nucleotides: 12. Germline assignment: CDR1 WSHSY and CDR2 SAAADI. The CDR3 has 19 amino acids. Written as DNA, the CDR3 is TGCGCCAGCAGTGAGTCCGGTCTTAGCGGGGCTACCACCTACAATGAGCAGTTCTTC. This encodes CASSESGLSGATTYNEQFF.

This clonotype has a handful of counts. The chain carries TRBV7-2 and TRBJ2-3; 7 bases agree with TRBD1. CDR1 and CDR2 from the germline V gene are SGHTA and FQGNSA. J was trimmed by 3 bases and V by 2 bases; bases with no gene match: 8. This CDR3 spans 16 amino acids. The CDR3 here is CASSLRGGISTDTQYF. Written as DNA, the CDR3 is TGTGCCAGCAGCTTACGAGGGGGCATAAGTACAGATACGCAGTATTTT.

The rearrangement uses TRBV9 and TRBJ1-1, with D possibly TRBD1 on 5 matching bases. The length of the CDR3 is 15 residues. Germline-derived CDR1 and CDR2 are SGDLS and YYNGEE. The V and J ends lost 3 bases and 1 base respectively, with 13 bases between them. In nucleotides, the CDR3 is TGTGCCAGCAGCGCCGACAGCCCTGGGAACACTGAAGCTTTCTTT. This translates into CASSADSPGNTEAFF.